This T cell receptor beta chain was sequenced for a study of blood T cell repertoires in COVID-19. The CDR3 sequence is 13 residues long. V lost 2 bases, J lost 5 bases, and 9 bases lay in between. Sequencing used immunoSEQ multiplex PCR; TCRdb keeps in-frame clones, though not all of them. The sample records some 120,000 clones, almost 70% being singletons. The specimen was peripheral blood. The TCR was taken from a woman aged 65 to 85 with acute or convalescent COVID-19. The gene calls are TRBV12-3 or TRBV12-4 and TRBJ1-2; maybe TRBD1 (5 bases). This chain's CDR3 is CASSLMAGYGYTF. Here the CDR3 DNA reads TGTGCCAGCAGTTTAATGGCAGGGTATGGCTACACCTTC.